This T cell receptor beta chain was found in a study of vaccination and CD4 T cells after COVID-19. This CDR3 is 11 amino acids long. Between the trimmed V and J ends, which lost 7 bases and 9 bases, there was a span of 12 bases. In germline, CDR1 is MRHNA, CDR2 SNTAGT. Treatment specified: approximately nine-day PBMC culture with coronavirus spike peptide pools or control peptides (ViraFEST assay). As to this clonotype: Its antigen is unidentified.

An Oncomine TCR Beta short-read assay was used to sequence the DNA from cultured CD4+ T cells. TCRdb reprocessed the PCR reads with MiXCR, giving one entry per CDR3 protein. The profile shows some 20,000 distinct CDR3 sequences, around 29% of them singletons. Specimen: cultured CD4+ T cells from blood. This sequence joins TRBV6-4 and TRBJ1-2; D unresolved. The receptor's source is a human donor with COVID-19. The chain's CDR3 is CASTPLVSYTF. The CDR3 nucleotides read TGTGCCAGCACCCCTCTGGTGAGCTACACCTTC.